This entry lists 26 T cell receptor beta chains sequenced from one sample in a study of cytomegalovirus exposure and HLA in healthy donors (dated by TCRdb to about 2017). The library was obtained by the immunoSEQ multiplex PCR assay. For the multiplex PCR, a mixture combining 60 forward primers for TCR Vbeta segments and 13 reverse primers for TCR Jbeta segments was used. Held by TCRdb, this immuneACCESS table contains in-frame sequences only and omits some clones. Under half of the omission traces to an unresolved V gene where checked; the cause of the rest is unknown. This sample has 100,000 or so clones in its table, and around 70% of those were observed once. The ten largest clones take up 2% to 2.5% of the sample. The sample was PBMCs. The receptors come from a man between 50 and 59 years old in good health and CMV-seronegative.

The genes are TRBV5-6 and TRBJ2-7, with a possible D match to TRBD1 (7 bases). The V gene lost 5 bases and the J gene lost 6 bases, with 18 bases spanning the gap. This CDR3 comprises 14 residues. In germline, CDR1 is SGHDT, CDR2 YYEEEE. The CDR3 sequence: CASRPFGGGGEQYF. The CDR3 region has the DNA TGTGCCAGCAGACCCTTCGGAGGGGGCGGCGAGCAGTACTTC.

CDR3: CAWKGQLAGEQYF. CDR3 coding DNA: TGTGCCTGGAAGGGACAGCTTGCGGGCGAGCAGTACTTC. J is TRBJ2-7 and V is TRBV30; 7 bases line up with TRBD1. Looked up from germline, CDR1 is GTSNPN and CDR2 is SVGIG (reference sequence). CDR3 length: 13 residues. J was trimmed by 6 bases and V by 4 bases; bases with no gene match: 9.

This chain connects TRBV5-5 to TRBJ2-7, with a weak D call TRBD2 (5 bases). This CDR3 is 13 amino acids long. CDR1 is SGHKS, CDR2 YYEKEE, per germline (reference sequence). V lost 3 bases and J lost 4, with 11 bases in between. This CDR3 is CASSWRTSYEQYF. DNA for the CDR3: TGTGCCAGCAGCTGGAGGACTTCTTACGAGCAGTACTTC.

This clone was found a few times. The chain links TRBV15 to TRBJ1-1; the D gene is possibly TRBD1 (5 bases). The CDR3 is 15 residues long. Germline V CDR1 and CDR2: LNHNV, YYDKDF (reference sequence). V lost 0 bases and J 5 bases, leaving 13 bases between the germline ends. The CDR3 is CATSRDQGRRTEAFF. The CDR3 region has the DNA TGTGCCACCAGCAGAGATCAGGGCAGAAGGACTGAAGCTTTCTTT.

In the case of this clone: An end of the junction does not agree with germline; a read error may underlie this. The CDR3 loop reads CAGSVDAGNIQYF. The CDR3, as DNA: TGTGCCGGCAGCGTAGACGCCGGAAACATTCAGTACTTC. The chain recombines TRBV9 with TRBJ2-4; D remains unclear. Looked up from germline, CDR1 is SGDLS and CDR2 is YYNGEE. The CDR3 contains 13 residues.

The chain links TRBV6-1 to TRBJ2-3; no definite D call. In germline, CDR1 is MNHNS, CDR2 SASEGT. Trimming stripped 5 bases from V and 2 bases from J, with 11 bases between. This CDR3 region has 14 residues. The CDR3 region has the DNA TGTGCCAGCAGTCCCCGGTATATCACAGATACGCAGTATTTT. Its protein is CASSPRYITDTQYF.

This clone was observed a single time. The chain recombines TRBV5-1 with TRBJ2-5; TRBD2 is a possible D gene (6 bases). V was clipped by 0 bases and J by 2 bases, with 14 bases between them. The CDR3 extends over 16 amino acids. Germline CDR1 is SGHRS and CDR2 is YFSETQ. The CDR3 nucleotides are TGCGCCAGCAGCTTGGCACTTTCGACTAGTCAAGAGACCCAGTACTTC. Translation gives CASSLALSTSQETQYF.

Of note for this clone: The junction shows a germline mismatch at one end, possibly a read error. CDR3 protein: CASSSGTSYGNEQFF. The CDR3 DNA sequence: TGTGCTAGCAGCTCCGGGACTAGTTATGGCAATGAGCAGTTCTTC. This chain links TRBV7-7 with TRBJ2-1, with 8 bases aligning to TRBD2. In germline, CDR1 is SSHAT, CDR2 FNYEAQ (reference sequence). The CDR3 has 15 residues. Full variable domain (remainder filled in from reference TRBV7-7 and TRBJ2-1): GAGVSQSPRYKVTKRGQDVTLRCDPISSHATLYWYQQALGQGPEFLTYFNYEAQPDKSGLPSDRFSAERPEGSISTLTIQRTEQRDSAMYRCASSSGTSYGNEQFFGPGTRLTVL.

The sample holds a few counts of this clone. The genes are TRBV7-9 and TRBJ2-5; 11 bases map to TRBD2. Germline V gives CDR1 SEHNR, CDR2 FQNEAQ (reference sequence). The CDR3 sequence is 14 residues long. The J segment lost 4 bases and the V segment lost 6 bases, leaving 4 bases of the junction unmatched. The DNA for the CDR3 is TGTGCCAGCAGTACCCTAGCGGGAGGAGAGACCCAGTACTTC. Amino acids: CASSTLAGGETQYF. Supplemented by reference TRBV7-9 and TRBJ2-5, the full variable domain reads DTGVSQNPRHKITKRGQNVTFRCDPISEHNRLYWYRQTLGQGPEFLTYFQNEAQLEKSRLLSDRFSAERPKGSFSTLEIQRTEQGDSAMYLCASSTLAGGETQYFGPGTRLLVL.

This clone was observed once. The chain combines TRBV2 with TRBJ1-6, with 8 bases aligning to TRBD1. The CDR3 contains 15 residues. The trim removed 6 bases at V and 7 bases at J, leaving 8 bases unmatched. Germline-derived CDR1 and CDR2 are SNHLY and FYNNEI. In DNA form, the CDR3 reads TGTGCCAGCAGCGCACAGACAGGGGCGAATTCACCCCTCCACTTT. Amino acids: CASSAQTGANSPLHF.

There are a few counts of this clone. J is TRBJ1-4 and V is TRBV18; D unresolved. CDR1 is KGHSH, CDR2 LQKENI, per germline. This CDR3 spans 11 amino acids. Between the trimmed V and J ends, which lost 6 bases and 8 bases, there was a span of 7 bases. Here the CDR3 DNA reads TGTGCCAGCTCCCCGGGGGAAAAACTGTTTTTT. Translating gives CASSPGEKLFF.

The chain carries TRBV4-1 and TRBJ2-5, with TRBD2 identical over 11 bases. Trimming took 1 base from V and 5 from J; bases not matched to a gene: 6. This CDR3 is built from 16 residues. Germline V gene sequence: CDR1 MGHRA, CDR2 YSYEKL. This CDR3 is CASSQGTSGSSETQYF. The CDR3 bases are TGCGCCAGCAGCCAAGGGACTAGCGGGTCCTCGGAGACCCAGTACTTC.

The chain carries TRBV27 and TRBJ1-5; D may be TRBD1 (6 bases). CDR1 and CDR2 (germline): MNHEY, SMNVEV (reference sequence). V lost 9 bases and J 5 bases, leaving 17 bases between the germline ends. The CDR3 covers 14 residues. Written as DNA, the CDR3 is TGTGCCAGTTCACCGGACAGAGGAGATCAGCCCCAGCATTTT. Translated: CASSPDRGDQPQHF.

The CDR3 loop is CASSDSAGIAGTGELFF. As DNA, the CDR3 is TGTGCCAGCAGTGACTCCGCGGGAATAGCGGGCACCGGGGAGCTGTTTTTT. The rearrangement uses TRBV6-4 and TRBJ2-2; 7 bases are a match to TRBD2. This CDR3 has 17 amino acids. The V gene end was trimmed by 0 bases and the J gene end by 4 bases; junction bases not matched to a gene: 8. The germline gives CDR1 MRHNA, CDR2 SNTAGT.

This sequence joins TRBV6-1 and TRBJ1-2; no definite D call. Germline V gene sequence: CDR1 MNHNS, CDR2 SASEGT. The V end was cut by 3 bases, the J end by 4 bases, with 12 bases between. The CDR3 is 14 residues long. CDR3 sequence: CASSDSRGGYGYTF. Written as DNA, the CDR3 is TGTGCCAGCAGTGACTCGCGGGGAGGCTATGGCTACACCTTC.

V and J are TRBV5-1 and TRBJ2-2; the match to TRBD1 covers 9 bases. The CDR3 contains 16 residues. The V and J ends lost 4 bases and 5 bases, in that order; junction bases with no gene match: 9. Germline V gene lookup returns CDR1 SGHRS and CDR2 YFSETQ. The CDR3 coding sequence is TGCGCCAGCAGCCCGCCGGGACAGGGAGTTACCGGGGAGCTGTTTTTT. Its protein is CASSPPGQGVTGELFF.

The rearrangement uses TRBV6-5 and TRBJ2-1; perhaps TRBD1 as D (5 bases). From germline, CDR1 is MNHEY and CDR2 SVGAGI. V was trimmed by 5 bases and J by 6 bases, leaving 14 bases between them. The CDR3 has 14 amino acids. In nucleotides, the CDR3 is TGTGCCAGCAGTGTTGGGCAGGGTTTCAATGAGCAGTTCTTC. It translates to CASSVGQGFNEQFF.

The V and J genes are TRBV18 and TRBJ2-2; 7 bases agree with TRBD1. This CDR3 is built from 16 residues. Per the germline V gene, CDR1 is KGHSH and CDR2 is LQKENI. Trimming removed 6 bases from V and 1 base from J; junction bases left unmatched: 8. CDR3 nucleotide sequence: TGTGCCAGCTCTCTTAGGGGGCTCCGGAACACCGGGGAGCTGTTTTTT. This sequence encodes CASSLRGLRNTGELFF.

The chain joins TRBV7-9 to TRBJ1-1, with a possible D match to TRBD1 (5 bases). The CDR3 covers 15 residues. CDR1 is SEHNR and CDR2 is FQNEAQ in the germline V gene (reference sequence). V was cut by 2 bases and J by 4 bases, with 14 bases left in between. For the CDR3, the DNA is TGTGCCAGCAGCTTACCCCGAGTGGGGCCCACTGAAGCTTTCTTT. Translation: CASSLPRVGPTEAFF.

V and J are TRBV7-9 and TRBJ2-3; no clear D gene. V was cut by 1 base and J by 2 bases, with 10 bases left in between. From germline, CDR1 is SEHNR and CDR2 FQNEAQ (reference sequence). There are 15 residues in the CDR3. The CDR3 DNA sequence: TGTGCCAGCAGCTTAGTGGCCATGGCCACAGATACGCAGTATTTT. This sequence encodes CASSLVAMATDTQYF.

This clone was counted a few times. The chain is built from TRBV6-1 and TRBJ1-1; no reliable D call. Trimming stripped 2 bases from V and 2 bases from J, with 3 bases between. This CDR3 spans 12 amino acids. Germline V gene sequence: CDR1 MNHNS, CDR2 SASEGT. CDR3 region: CASSEQNTEAFF. The CDR3 DNA follows: TGTGCCAGCAGTGAACAAAACACTGAAGCTTTCTTT.

This clone was picked up one time. The rearrangement uses TRBV19 and TRBJ1-5; D might be TRBD1 (5 bases). The V end lost 3 bases, the J end lost 2 bases, and 11 bases lay between the germline ends. The CDR3 is made up of 15 amino acids. Germline CDR1 reads LNHDA; CDR2 reads SQIVND (reference sequence). CDR3 bases: TGTGCCAGTAGTATGTTTCAGGGCGGCAATCAGCCCCAGCATTTT. Its translation: CASSMFQGGNQPQHF.

The gene calls are TRBV28 and TRBJ2-7; the D gene is possibly TRBD1 (6 bases). V shed 2 bases and J shed 3 bases, with 11 bases lying between them. Per germline, CDR1 MDHEN and CDR2 SYDVKM. CDR3 length: 14 residues. This CDR3 reads CASSLGGQSYEQYF. CDR3 coding DNA: TGTGCCAGCAGTTTAGGGGGACAAAGCTACGAGCAGTACTTC.

The chain has TRBV29-1 and TRBJ2-1; TRBD2 aligns across 8 bases. Germline assignment: CDR1 SQVTM and CDR2 ANQGSEA. The CDR3 contains 15 residues. Germline trimming cut 4 bases from V and 9 bases from J; bases unmatched to any gene: 14. The CDR3, as DNA: TGCAGCGTTGGGCCGGGGACTAGAGGGTTGAGTGAGCAGTTCTTC. It codes for CSVGPGTRGLSEQFF.

Only one count was recorded for this clone. The chain couples TRBV4-3 to TRBJ2-4; 10 bases map to TRBD1. V shed 1 base and J 0 bases; nucleotides not matched to a gene: 6. CDR1 LGHNA and CDR2 YSLEER come from the germline V gene. The CDR3 length is 18 residues. CDR3 protein: CASSQGTGGFLAKNIQYF. The CDR3 nucleotides are TGCGCCAGCAGCCAAGGGACAGGGGGTTTTCTAGCCAAAAACATTCAGTACTTC.

The V gene is TRBV10-3, the J gene TRBJ2-1; D ambiguous. Between the trimmed V and J ends, which lost 7 bases and 0 bases, there was a span of 10 bases. The germline V gene encodes CDR1 ENHRY and CDR2 SYGVKD. This CDR3 is built from 14 residues. The CDR3 here is CAIIPGSSYNEQFF. The DNA for the CDR3 is TGTGCCATCATCCCGGGTAGCTCCTACAATGAGCAGTTCTTC.